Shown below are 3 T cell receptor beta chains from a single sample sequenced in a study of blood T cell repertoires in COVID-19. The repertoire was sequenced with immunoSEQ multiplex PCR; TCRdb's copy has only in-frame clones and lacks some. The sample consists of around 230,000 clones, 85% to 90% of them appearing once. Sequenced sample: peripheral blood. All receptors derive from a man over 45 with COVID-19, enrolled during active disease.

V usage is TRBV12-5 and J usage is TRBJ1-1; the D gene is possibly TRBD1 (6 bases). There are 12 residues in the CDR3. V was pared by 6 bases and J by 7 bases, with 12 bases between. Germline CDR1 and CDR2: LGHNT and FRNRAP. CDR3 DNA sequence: TGTGCTAGTGGACCCCAGGGGATTGAAGCTTTCTTT. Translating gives CASGPQGIEAFF.

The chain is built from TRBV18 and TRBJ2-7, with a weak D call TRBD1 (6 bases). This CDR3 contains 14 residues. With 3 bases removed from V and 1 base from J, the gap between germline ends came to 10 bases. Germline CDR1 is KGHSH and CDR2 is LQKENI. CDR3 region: CASSPQDSSYEQYF. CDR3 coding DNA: TGTGCCAGCTCACCCCAGGACAGTTCCTACGAGCAGTACTTC.

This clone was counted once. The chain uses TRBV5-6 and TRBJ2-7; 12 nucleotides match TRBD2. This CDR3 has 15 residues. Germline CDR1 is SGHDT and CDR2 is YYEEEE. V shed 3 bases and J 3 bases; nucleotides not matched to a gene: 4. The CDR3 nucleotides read TGTGCCAGCAGCTCGACTAGCGGGAGTTTCTACGAGCAGTACTTC. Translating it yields CASSSTSGSFYEQYF.